This T cell receptor beta chain was captured by sequencing in a study of identifying expanded T cells in peripheral blood. Study findings and constraints: Clone count variance between approximately two-week samples rose with total template count.

A remark on this clone: Its antigen is not known.

Collection occurred without any documented infections or immune events in donors. Produced via immunoSEQ multiplex PCR; TCRdb's table is partial and in-frame only. The table has 50,000 to 65,000 clones, about four fifths seen once; the top ten hold about 18%. Sequenced sample: blood. The origin of this receptor is a person aged 18-70 years in good health.

The CDR3 sequence: CSVVTGSSGTDTQYF. DNA of the CDR3: TGCAGCGTTGTGACAGGGAGCTCGGGCACAGATACGCAGTATTTT. This sequence joins TRBV29-1 and TRBJ2-3; 7 bases match TRBD1. CDR3 length: 15 amino acids. Germline CDR1 SQVTM, CDR2 ANQGSEA. V lost 4 bases and J lost 1; bases outside the gene matches: 8.